Included here is one T cell receptor (beta chain) sequence, with context. These data originate in a study of blood T cell repertoires in COVID-19. Whole-study context: Acute and convalescent COVID-19 specimens originated in the United States, Italy and Spain. Sources were T cells, B-cell-depleted T cells, or PBMCs; the material itself was cDNA or gDNA.

The method was immunoSEQ multiplex PCR; TCRdb's version includes in-frame clones alone and lacks a portion of them. This table has 260,000 or so clones, nearly 90% appearing once. V gave up 6 bases and J gave up 8 bases, with 22 bases separating them. This CDR3 comprises 15 residues. The V gene's germline CDR1 is LNHDA and CDR2 SQIVND (reference sequence). This TCR derives from a man aged 18 to 29 with active or convalescent COVID-19. Sequencing was done on a sample of peripheral blood. The gene calls are TRBV19 and TRBJ1-1; D unclear. The CDR3 is CASRARRNPMAEAFF. The CDR3 coding sequence is TGTGCCAGTAGGGCAAGGAGGAACCCGATGGCGGAAGCTTTCTTT.